This TCR beta chain was recovered during a study of T cell responses to AZD1222 COVID-19 vaccine. Assay used: immunoSEQ multiplex PCR; TCRdb lists only in-frame clones, some missing. The sample shows over 85,000 clones, 88% of them seen only once. The ends were cut back, 0 bases at V and 2 bases at J, with 12 bases in the middle. This CDR3 has 16 amino acids. The germline V gene encodes CDR1 MGHRA and CDR2 YSYEKL. This chain joins TRBV4-1 and TRBJ2-3; tentative D call: TRBD1 (6 bases). The sequence derives from an adult in good health. Sequences were derived from peripheral blood, sampled on day 0 of AZD1222 vaccination. Here the CDR3 reads CASSQDPGQLTDTQYF. DNA of the CDR3: TGCGCCAGCAGCCAAGATCCCGGACAGCTCACAGATACGCAGTATTTT.